The 2 T cell receptor beta chains below come from one sample, sequenced in a study of blood T cell repertoires in COVID-19. Sequencing used immunoSEQ multiplex PCR; TCRdb keeps in-frame clones, though not all of them. The table has fewer than 450,000 clones, about 90% seen once. The material sequenced was PBMCs or T cells enriched from blood (not recorded which). The receptors were gathered from a woman aged 25 to 39 who had recovered from COVID-19.

V usage is TRBV7-2 and J usage is TRBJ1-1, with D perhaps TRBD1 (6 bases). The CDR3 spans 15 residues. V was clipped by 1 base and J by 4 bases, with 13 bases between them. CDR1 and CDR2 from the germline V gene are SGHTA and FQGNSA. The CDR3 nucleotides are TGTGCCAGCAGCTTAGTCGGTAGAGGGGGCACTGAAGCTTTCTTT. This codes for CASSLVGRGGTEAFF.

The rearrangement joins TRBV30 to TRBJ1-5, with D hard to call. CDR1 is GTSNPN, CDR2 SVGIG, per germline (reference sequence). Trimming took 0 bases from V and 5 from J, leaving 8 bases between them. The length of the CDR3 is 13 residues. CDR3 in DNA: TGTGCCTGGAGTGTAAACGGGGATCAGCCCCAGCATTTT. Protein sequence: CAWSVNGDQPQHF.